This T cell receptor beta chain was profiled in a study of regulatory T cells. General study findings and limits: In CD3G-deficient patients, conventional CD4+ T cells were enriched for hydrophobic CDR3 residues at positions 6 and 7.

This CDR3 has 13 amino acids. CDR1 and CDR2 (germline): SGHTA, FQGNSA. Between the trimmed V and J ends, which lost 1 base and 5 bases, there was a span of 8 bases. The PCR used 52 TRBV and 13 TRBJ primers. Generated by immunoSEQ multiplex PCR, the TCRdb table keeps only in-frame clones and is missing some. The table lists tens of thousands of clones, 75% to 90% of them singletons. With respect to this clone: Its antigen is not identified.

The receptor was derived from a person between 18 and 35 years old with CD3G deficiency. The specimen was conventional CD4+ T cells sorted from blood. This chain connects TRBV7-2 to TRBJ1-2; unclear D gene. This CDR3 reads CASSLVGWYGYTF. The DNA of the CDR3 is TGTGCCAGCAGCTTAGTCGGCTGGTATGGCTACACCTTC.